Below, 2 T cell receptor beta chains from the same sample are listed, as sequenced in a study of blood T cell repertoires in COVID-19. The repertoire was sequenced with immunoSEQ multiplex PCR; TCRdb's copy has only in-frame clones and lacks some. The sample shows 220,000 or so clones, around 82% of them seen only once. Sequencing input: peripheral blood. The receptors were gathered from a woman over 75 with acute or convalescent COVID-19.

A single count supports this clone. The J gene is TRBJ1-2, the V gene TRBV2; tentatively, D is TRBD1 (6 bases). Germline V lookup: CDR1 SNHLY, CDR2 FYNNEI. The length of the CDR3 is 13 residues. V lost 6 bases and J lost 7, with 15 bases in between. CDR3 residues: CASSRRQGFGYTF. In DNA, the CDR3 is TGTGCCAGCAGCCGGAGGCAGGGGTTTGGCTACACCTTC.

This clone was seen once. This chain joins TRBV18 and TRBJ1-3, with TRBD1 identical over 8 bases. Trimming at V came to 3 bases and at J to 8 bases, leaving 3 bases not matched to a gene. Germline lookup yields CDR1 KGHSH and CDR2 LQKENI. The CDR3 covers 13 residues. The CDR3 region is CASSPGQGYTIYF. CDR3 coding DNA: TGTGCCAGCTCACCCGGACAGGGCTACACCATATATTTT.